This TCR beta chain was observed in a study of T cell responses to AZD1222 COVID-19 vaccine. The CDR3 length is 14 residues. Germline CDR1 reads MNHEY; CDR2 reads SVGAGI. V was pared by 6 bases and J by 4 bases, with 6 bases of the junction left unmatched. Clones were sequenced by immunoSEQ multiplex PCR, and TCRdb holds only the in-frame ones, with some missing. The repertoire consists of approximately 110,000 clones, with 86% occurring once and the leading ten covering 7% to 8%. The chain carries TRBV6-5 and TRBJ1-5; 7 nucleotides match TRBD1. This sequence originates from an adult in good health. The starting material was peripheral blood, obtained on day 0 of AZD1222 vaccination. The DNA for the CDR3 is TGTGCCAGCAGCCAAAAACAGGGGAATCAGCCCCAGCATTTT. It yields the protein CASSQKQGNQPQHF.